This T cell receptor (beta chain) was captured in a study of blood T cell repertoires in COVID-19. Background on the study: Material from acute and convalescent COVID-19 was sourced from the United States, Italy and Spain. PBMCs, B-cell-depleted T cells, or T cells provided the cDNA or gDNA that made up the material.

Original methodology: From reference gene primer amplification, estimates of nucleated cell counts were derived. Libraries were prepared by immunoSEQ multiplex PCR; TCRdb keeps only in-frame clonotypes and omits some of them. The DNA gave D and trimming, while V, J and clone size come from that table. Of about 200,000 clones detected, 70% to 90% appear once; the ten largest clones hold around 5%. CDR3 length equals 14 residues. Germline V lookup: CDR1 SGHAT, CDR2 FQNNGV. The germline V and J ends were trimmed by 5 bases and 1 base, with 11 bases remaining between them. Sequencing input: peripheral blood. The chain uses TRBV11-2 and TRBJ1-2; tentative D call: TRBD1 (5 bases). The TCR comes from an elderly woman with acute or convalescent COVID-19. DNA of the CDR3: TGTGCCAGCAGCCCCGACAGTTTTAACTATGGCTACACCTTC. Residues: CASSPDSFNYGYTF.